This T cell receptor (beta chain) was obtained from a study of CD8 T cells in ankylosing spondylitis. Overall study results and limits: Earlier reports found some motif variants in synovial fluid and blood in reactive arthritis. Characteristic, it appeared, of ankylosing spondylitis blood was a TCR beta motif of about eight highly homologous variants. Clones tied to disease were said to be significantly enriched in matched ankylosing spondylitis synovial fluid.

V was shortened by 1 base and J by 5 bases, with 8 bases between the two germline ends. CDR1 and CDR2 from the germline V gene are PRHDT and FYEKMQ (reference sequence). This CDR3 is built from 13 residues. Each CDR3 protein gets one entry after TCRdb re-called the 5' RACE reads with MiXCR. Here the sample spans about 540,000 distinct CDR3 sequences, about 13% being singletons. This clonotype was seen only a few times. What it binds is not known. This sequence was found in a male donor with ankylosing spondylitis. V and J are TRBV13 and TRBJ2-5; possible D gene TRBD1, 5 bases. The sample comprised blood, either unsorted or a sorted T cell fraction (not recorded which). Here the CDR3 reads CASSLAAGETQYF. The CDR3, as DNA: TGTGCCAGCAGCTTAGCGGCAGGGGAGACCCAGTACTTC.